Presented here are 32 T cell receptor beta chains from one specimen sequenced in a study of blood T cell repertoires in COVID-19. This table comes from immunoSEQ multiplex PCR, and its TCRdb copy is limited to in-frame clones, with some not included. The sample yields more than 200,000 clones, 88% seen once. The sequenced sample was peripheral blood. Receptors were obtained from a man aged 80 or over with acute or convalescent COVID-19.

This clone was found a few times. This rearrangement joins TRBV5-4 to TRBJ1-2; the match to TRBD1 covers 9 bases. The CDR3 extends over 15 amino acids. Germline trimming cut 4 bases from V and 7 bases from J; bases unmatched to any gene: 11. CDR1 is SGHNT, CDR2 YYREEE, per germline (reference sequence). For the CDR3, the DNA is TGTGCCAGCAGCGGCGGGACAGGGTATGCAATTGGCTACACCTTC. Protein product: CASSGGTGYAIGYTF.

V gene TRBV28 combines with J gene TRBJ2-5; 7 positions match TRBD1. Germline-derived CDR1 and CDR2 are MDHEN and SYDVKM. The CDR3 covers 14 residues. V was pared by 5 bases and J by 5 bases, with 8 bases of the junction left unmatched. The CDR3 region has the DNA TGTGCCAGCAGTCCTGGGACAGTCCGTGAGACCCAGTACTTC. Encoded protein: CASSPGTVRETQYF.

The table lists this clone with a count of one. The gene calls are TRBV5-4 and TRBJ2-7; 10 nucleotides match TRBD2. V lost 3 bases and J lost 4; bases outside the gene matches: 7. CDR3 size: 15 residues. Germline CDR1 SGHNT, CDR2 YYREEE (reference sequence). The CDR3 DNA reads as TGTGCCAGCAGCTCCTCCGGGACTAGCGTATACGAGCAGTACTTC. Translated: CASSSSGTSVYEQYF.

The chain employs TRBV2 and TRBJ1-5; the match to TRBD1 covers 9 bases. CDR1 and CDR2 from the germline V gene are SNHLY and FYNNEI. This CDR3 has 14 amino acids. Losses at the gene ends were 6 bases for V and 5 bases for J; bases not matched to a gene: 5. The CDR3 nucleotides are TGTGCCAGCAGACAGGGGGCGGTTCATCAGCCCCAGCATTTT. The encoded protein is CASRQGAVHQPQHF.

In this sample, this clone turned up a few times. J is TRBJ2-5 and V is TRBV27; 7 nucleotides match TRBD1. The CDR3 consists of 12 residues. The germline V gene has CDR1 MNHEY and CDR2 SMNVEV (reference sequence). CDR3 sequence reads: CVTGVALGSQYF. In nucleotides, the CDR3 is TGTGTTACAGGGGTTGCTTTAGGGTCCCAGTACTTC.

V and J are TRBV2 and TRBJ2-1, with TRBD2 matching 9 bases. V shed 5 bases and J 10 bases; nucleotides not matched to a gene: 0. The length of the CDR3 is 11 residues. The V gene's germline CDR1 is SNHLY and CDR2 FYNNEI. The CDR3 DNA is TGTGCCAGCAGTACTAGCGGGGAGCAGTTCTTC. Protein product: CASSTSGEQFF.

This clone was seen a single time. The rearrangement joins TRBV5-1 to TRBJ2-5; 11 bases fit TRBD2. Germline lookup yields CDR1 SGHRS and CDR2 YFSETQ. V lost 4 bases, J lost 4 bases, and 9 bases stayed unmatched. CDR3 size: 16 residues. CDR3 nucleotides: TGCGCCAGCAGCCCTCAGACTAGCGGGAATGCAGAGACCCAGTACTTC. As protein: CASSPQTSGNAETQYF.

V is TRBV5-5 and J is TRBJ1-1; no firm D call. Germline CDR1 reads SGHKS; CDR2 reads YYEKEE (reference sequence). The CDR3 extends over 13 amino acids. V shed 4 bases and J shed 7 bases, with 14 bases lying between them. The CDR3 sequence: CASSGGYGFEAFF. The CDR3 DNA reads TGTGCCAGCAGCGGCGGGTACGGATTTGAAGCTTTCTTT.

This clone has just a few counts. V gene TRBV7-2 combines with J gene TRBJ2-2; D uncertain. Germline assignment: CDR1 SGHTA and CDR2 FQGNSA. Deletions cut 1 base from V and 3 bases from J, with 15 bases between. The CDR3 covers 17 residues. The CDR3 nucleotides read TGTGCCAGCAGCTTAGATCTTAATAAAATCTACACCGGGGAGCTGTTTTTT. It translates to CASSLDLNKIYTGELFF.

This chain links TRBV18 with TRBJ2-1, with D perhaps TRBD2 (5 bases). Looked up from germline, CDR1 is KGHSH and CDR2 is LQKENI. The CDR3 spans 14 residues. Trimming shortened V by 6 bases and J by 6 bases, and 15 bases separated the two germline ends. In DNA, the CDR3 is TGTGCCAGCTCCTCGGACGAGGGCCTCAATGAGCAGTTCTTC. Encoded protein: CASSSDEGLNEQFF.

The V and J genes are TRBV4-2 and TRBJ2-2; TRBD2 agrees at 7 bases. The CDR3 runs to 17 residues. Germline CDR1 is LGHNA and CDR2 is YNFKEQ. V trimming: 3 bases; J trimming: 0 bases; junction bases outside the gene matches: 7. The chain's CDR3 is CASSHAPSGANTGELFF. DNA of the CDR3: TGTGCCAGCAGCCATGCCCCTAGCGGCGCGAACACCGGGGAGCTGTTTTTT.

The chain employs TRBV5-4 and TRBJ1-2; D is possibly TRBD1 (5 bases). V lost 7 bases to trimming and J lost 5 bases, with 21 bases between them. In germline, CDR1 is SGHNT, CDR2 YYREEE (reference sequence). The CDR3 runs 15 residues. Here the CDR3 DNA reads TGTGCCAGCTCGATTAACTTTAGGGGCACGTATGGCTACACCTTC. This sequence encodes CASSINFRGTYGYTF.

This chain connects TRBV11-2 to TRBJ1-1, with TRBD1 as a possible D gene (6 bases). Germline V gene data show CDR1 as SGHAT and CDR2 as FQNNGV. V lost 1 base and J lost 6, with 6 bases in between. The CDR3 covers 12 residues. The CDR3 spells CASSLAGAEAFF. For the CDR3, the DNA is TGTGCCAGCAGCTTAGCAGGGGCTGAAGCTTTCTTT.

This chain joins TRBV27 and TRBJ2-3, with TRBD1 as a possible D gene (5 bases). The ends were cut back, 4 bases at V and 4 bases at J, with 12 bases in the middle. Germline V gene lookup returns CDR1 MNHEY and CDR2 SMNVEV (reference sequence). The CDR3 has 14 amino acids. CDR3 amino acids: CASSWGPLADTQYF. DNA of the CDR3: TGTGCCAGCAGTTGGGGCCCTCTGGCAGATACGCAGTATTTT.

The CDR3 sequence: CASSRGQGAGNQPQHF. The CDR3 region has the DNA TGTGCCAGCAGCCGCGGACAGGGGGCCGGCAATCAGCCCCAGCATTTT. The gene calls are TRBV6-2 or TRBV6-3 and TRBJ1-5; 11 bases are a match to TRBD1. Germline lookup yields CDR1 MNHEY and CDR2 SVGEGT. This CDR3 region has 16 residues. The trim removed 6 bases at V and 2 bases at J, leaving 6 bases unmatched.

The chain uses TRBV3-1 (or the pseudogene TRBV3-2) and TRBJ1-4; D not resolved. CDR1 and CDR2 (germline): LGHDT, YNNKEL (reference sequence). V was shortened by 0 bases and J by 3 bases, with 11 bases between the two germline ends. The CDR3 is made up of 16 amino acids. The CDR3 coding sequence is TGTGCCAGCAGCCAAGATCCGGTGTCGGCTAATGAAAAACTGTTTTTT. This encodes CASSQDPVSANEKLFF.

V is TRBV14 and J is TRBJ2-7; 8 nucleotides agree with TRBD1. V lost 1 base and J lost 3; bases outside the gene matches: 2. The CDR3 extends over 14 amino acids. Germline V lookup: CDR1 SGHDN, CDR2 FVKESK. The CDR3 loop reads CASSQGTGGYEQYF. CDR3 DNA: TGTGCCAGCAGCCAAGGAACAGGGGGCTACGAGCAGTACTTC.

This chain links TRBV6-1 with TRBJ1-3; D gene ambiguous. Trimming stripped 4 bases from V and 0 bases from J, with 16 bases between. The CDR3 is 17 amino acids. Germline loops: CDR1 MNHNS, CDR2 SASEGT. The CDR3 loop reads CASSASGVPSSGNTIYF. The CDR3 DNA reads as TGTGCCAGCAGTGCTTCCGGAGTACCGAGCTCTGGAAACACCATATATTTT.

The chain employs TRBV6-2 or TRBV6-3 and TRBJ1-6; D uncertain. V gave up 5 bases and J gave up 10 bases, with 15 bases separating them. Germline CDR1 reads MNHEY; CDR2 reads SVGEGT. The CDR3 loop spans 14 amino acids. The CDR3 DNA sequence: TGTGCCAGCAGTGCCTTAGGAGTGAGATCACCCCTCCACTTT. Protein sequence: CASSALGVRSPLHF.

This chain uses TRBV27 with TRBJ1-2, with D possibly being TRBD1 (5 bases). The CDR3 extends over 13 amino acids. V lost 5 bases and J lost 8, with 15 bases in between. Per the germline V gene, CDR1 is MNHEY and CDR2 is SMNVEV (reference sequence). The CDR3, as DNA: TGTGCCAGCAGTCCTTCAGGGTATTACGGCTACACCTTC. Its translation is CASSPSGYYGYTF.

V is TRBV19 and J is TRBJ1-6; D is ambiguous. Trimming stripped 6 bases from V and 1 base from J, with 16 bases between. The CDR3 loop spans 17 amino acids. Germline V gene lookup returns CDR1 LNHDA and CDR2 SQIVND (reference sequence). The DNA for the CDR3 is TGTGCCAGTAGCCCGCGGGGAATGGTTTCCTATAATTCACCCCTCCACTTT. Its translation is CASSPRGMVSYNSPLHF.

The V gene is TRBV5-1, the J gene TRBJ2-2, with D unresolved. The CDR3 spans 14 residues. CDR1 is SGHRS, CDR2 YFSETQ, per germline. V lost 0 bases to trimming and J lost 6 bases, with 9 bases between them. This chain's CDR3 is CASSLDGVAGELFF. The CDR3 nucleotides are TGCGCCAGCAGCTTGGATGGAGTAGCCGGGGAGCTGTTTTTT. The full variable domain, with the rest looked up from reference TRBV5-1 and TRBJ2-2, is KAGVTQTPRYLIKTRGQQVTLSCSPISGHRSVSWYQQTPGQGLQFLFEYFSETQRNKGNFPGRFSGRQFSNSRSEMNVSTLELGDSALYLCASSLDGVAGELFFGEGSRLTVL.

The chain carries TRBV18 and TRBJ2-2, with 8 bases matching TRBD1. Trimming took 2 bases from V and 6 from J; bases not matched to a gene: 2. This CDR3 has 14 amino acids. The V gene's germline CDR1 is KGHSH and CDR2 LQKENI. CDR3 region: CASSPGQGAGELFF. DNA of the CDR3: TGTGCCAGCTCACCAGGACAGGGAGCCGGGGAGCTGTTTTTT.

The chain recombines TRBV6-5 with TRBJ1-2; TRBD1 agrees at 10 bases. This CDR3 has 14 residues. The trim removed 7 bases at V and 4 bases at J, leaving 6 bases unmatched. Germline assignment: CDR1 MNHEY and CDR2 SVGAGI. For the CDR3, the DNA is TGTGCCAGCACTCGGACAGGGGGGGGCTATGGCTACACCTTC. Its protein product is CASTRTGGGYGYTF.

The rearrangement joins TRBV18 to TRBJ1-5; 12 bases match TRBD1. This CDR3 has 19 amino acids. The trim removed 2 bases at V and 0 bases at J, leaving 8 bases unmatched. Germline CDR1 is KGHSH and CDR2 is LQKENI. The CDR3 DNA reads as TGTGCCAGCTCACCAGCCGGGACAGGGGGCTACTATAGCAATCAGCCCCAGCATTTT. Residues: CASSPAGTGGYYSNQPQHF. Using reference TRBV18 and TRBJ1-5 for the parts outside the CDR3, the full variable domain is NAGVMQNPRHLVRRRGQEARLRCSPMKGHSHVYWYRQLPEEGLKFMVYLQKENIIDESGMPKERFSAEFPKEGPSILRIQQVVRGDSAAYFCASSPAGTGGYYSNQPQHFGDGTRLSIL.

CDR3 loop: CASSQPPTSGGGTEQFF. CDR3 in DNA: TGCGCCAGCAGCCAACCTCCGACTAGCGGGGGGGGGACCGAGCAGTTCTTC. V and J are TRBV4-3 and TRBJ2-1; TRBD2 aligns across 14 bases. The germline V gene has CDR1 LGHNA and CDR2 YSLEER. V shed 2 bases, J shed 10 bases, and the junction held 10 bases outside the gene matches. The CDR3 has 17 amino acids.

CDR3 sequence reads: CASSLRGRGVGVTEAFF. CDR3 sequence (DNA): TGTGCCAGCAGTTTAAGGGGGCGCGGGGTGGGAGTTACTGAAGCTTTCTTT. The V call is TRBV28, the J call TRBJ1-1; the match to TRBD1 covers 7 bases. With 2 bases clipped from V and 5 bases from J, the junction kept 14 bases outside the gene matches. The V gene's germline CDR1 is MDHEN and CDR2 SYDVKM. The CDR3 totals 17 residues.

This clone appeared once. CDR3 amino acids: CASSQEGGTHEAFF. The CDR3 bases are TGCGCCAGCAGCCAAGAAGGCGGAACACATGAAGCTTTCTTT. The chain joins TRBV4-3 to TRBJ1-1; D gene unclear. The CDR3 totals 14 residues. Germline CDR1 is LGHNA and CDR2 is YSLEER. V gave up 0 bases and J gave up 7 bases, with 12 bases separating them.

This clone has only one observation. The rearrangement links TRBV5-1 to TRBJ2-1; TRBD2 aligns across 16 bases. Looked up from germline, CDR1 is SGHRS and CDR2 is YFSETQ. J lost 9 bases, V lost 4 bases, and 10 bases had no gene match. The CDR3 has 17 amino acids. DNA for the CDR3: TGCGCCAGCAGCCGGGGACTAGCGGGGGGGGCGCCAGCTGAGCAGTTCTTC. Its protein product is CASSRGLAGGAPAEQFF.

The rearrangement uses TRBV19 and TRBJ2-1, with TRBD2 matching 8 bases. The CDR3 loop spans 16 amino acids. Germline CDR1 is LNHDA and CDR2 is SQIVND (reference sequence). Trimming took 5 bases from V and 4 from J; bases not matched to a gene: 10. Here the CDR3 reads CASSLQQLAGYNEQFF. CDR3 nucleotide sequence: TGTGCCAGTAGTCTCCAGCAATTAGCGGGATACAATGAGCAGTTCTTC.

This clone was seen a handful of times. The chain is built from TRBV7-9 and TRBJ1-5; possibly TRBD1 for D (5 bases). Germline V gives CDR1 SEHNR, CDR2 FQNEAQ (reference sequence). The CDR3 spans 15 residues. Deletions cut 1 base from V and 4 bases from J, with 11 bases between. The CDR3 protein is CASSLGPTVNQPQHF. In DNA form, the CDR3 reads TGTGCCAGCAGCTTAGGACCGACAGTAAATCAGCCCCAGCATTTT.

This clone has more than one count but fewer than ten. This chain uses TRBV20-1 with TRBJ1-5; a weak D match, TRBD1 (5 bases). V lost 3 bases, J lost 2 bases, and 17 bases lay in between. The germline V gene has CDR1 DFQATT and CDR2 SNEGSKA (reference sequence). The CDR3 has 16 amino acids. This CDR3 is CSASPVRGGGNQPQHF. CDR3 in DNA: TGCAGTGCTAGTCCCGTGCGGGGGGGAGGCAATCAGCCCCAGCATTTT.